A single sample is the source of the 23 T cell receptor beta chains below, sequenced in a study of CD8+ T cells in alopecia areata. Sequencing templates came from extracted RNA that was reverse transcribed into cDNA. Libraries were prepared by immunoSEQ multiplex PCR; TCRdb keeps only in-frame clonotypes and omits some of them. Of under 250,000 clones listed, around 62% were seen once; the top ten hold 0.45%. The sample in question was CD4+ T cells sorted from blood, obtained at week 0. These receptors originate from a human donor with alopecia areata.

As for this clone: This sample includes further DNA sequences coding for the same CDR3. The V gene is TRBV9, the J gene TRBJ2-6; D is undetermined. Germline V gene data show CDR1 as SGDLS and CDR2 as YYNGEE. The CDR3 contains 15 residues. V was pared by 0 bases and J by 0 bases, with 4 bases between. The DNA for the CDR3 is TGTGCCAGCAGCGTAGGCGACTCTGGGGCCAACGTCCTGACTTTC. It specifies CASSVGDSGANVLTF.

CDR3 coding DNA: TGTGCCAGCAGTTTAACGGCCAACTATGGCTACACCTTC. Protein: CASSLTANYGYTF. The genes are TRBV27 and TRBJ1-2; the D is unclear. Germline assignment: CDR1 MNHEY and CDR2 SMNVEV (reference sequence). CDR3 length equals 13 residues. V was cut by 2 bases and J by 2 bases, with 6 bases left in between.

The J gene is TRBJ1-1, the V gene TRBV10-3; no definite D call. V was cut by 4 bases and J by 1 base, with 10 bases left in between. CDR1 is ENHRY, CDR2 SYGVKD, per germline. This CDR3 has 14 amino acids. CDR3 sequence: CAISGERENTEAFF. CDR3 bases: TGTGCCATCAGTGGGGAAAGGGAGAACACTGAAGCTTTCTTT.

This clone was observed once. The genes are TRBV11-2 and TRBJ2-7; unclear D gene. This CDR3 comprises 16 residues. Per the germline V gene, CDR1 is SGHAT and CDR2 is FQNNGV. V was shortened by 6 bases and J by 3 bases, with 21 bases between the two germline ends. CDR3 DNA: TGTGCCAGCAGTCCCCGAGGACCCCGGGCGAACTACGAGCAGTACTTC. Amino acid sequence: CASSPRGPRANYEQYF.

This clone was seen a handful of times. The J gene is TRBJ2-7, the V gene TRBV29-1; 9 bases agree with TRBD1. Losses at the gene ends were 3 bases for V and 7 bases for J; bases not matched to a gene: 7. The CDR3 loop spans 13 amino acids. Per the germline V gene, CDR1 is SQVTM and CDR2 is ANQGSEA. The CDR3 sequence: CSVDLDRGQEQYF. CDR3 DNA sequence: TGCAGCGTTGACCTGGACAGGGGACAAGAGCAGTACTTC.

The chain couples TRBV27 to TRBJ1-1, with D possibly TRBD1 on 5 matching bases. The CDR3 is 18 residues long. Germline CDR1 reads MNHEY; CDR2 reads SMNVEV (reference sequence). V lost 5 bases to trimming and J lost 2 bases, with 24 bases between them. The CDR3 loop reads CASSLSVVGGRENTEAFF. CDR3 in DNA: TGTGCCAGCAGTCTTTCCGTCGTGGGCGGCAGGGAAAACACTGAAGCTTTCTTT.

This clone was counted a single time. The chain couples TRBV9 to TRBJ2-2; TRBD1 might be the D (5 bases). CDR1 and CDR2 (germline): SGDLS, YYNGEE. This CDR3 has 14 amino acids. The V and J ends lost 7 bases and 6 bases respectively, with 16 bases between them. DNA for the CDR3: TGTGCCAGCCGAAGGCAGGGTGGGTCCGGGGAGCTGTTTTTT. Translation gives CASRRQGGSGELFF.

The gene calls are TRBV6-1 and TRBJ1-5; D call uncertain. The CDR3 is made up of 13 amino acids. Between the trimmed V and J ends, which lost 5 bases and 7 bases, there was a span of 12 bases. Germline V gene data show CDR1 as MNHNS and CDR2 as SASEGT. This CDR3 reads CASSRQTLQPQHF. The CDR3 DNA reads TGTGCCAGCAGTCGTCAGACTTTACAGCCCCAGCATTTT.

The J gene is TRBJ1-6, the V gene TRBV5-4, with TRBD1 as a possible D gene (6 bases). CDR1 and CDR2 (germline): SGHNT, YYREEE (reference sequence). The CDR3 spans 16 residues. V lost 4 bases and J 1 base, leaving 12 bases between the germline ends. CDR3 nucleotide sequence: TGTGCCAGCAGCCTGGAACAGGGTTCCTATAATTCACCCCTCCACTTT. Protein sequence: CASSLEQGSYNSPLHF.

Comment on this clone: Other DNA sequences in the same sample also yield this CDR3. V gene TRBV5-4 combines with J gene TRBJ1-4; the D is unclear. The CDR3 is 12 amino acids. The V end lost 3 bases, the J end lost 4 bases, and 4 bases lay between the germline ends. Germline V CDR1 and CDR2: SGHNT, YYREEE (reference sequence). The CDR3 DNA is TGTGCCAGCAGCTCGATTAATGAAAAACTGTTTTTT. This translates into CASSSINEKLFF.

The V call is TRBV11-2, the J call TRBJ1-2; D remains ambiguous. Deletions cut 2 bases from V and 2 bases from J, with 9 bases between. CDR1 and CDR2 (germline): SGHAT, FQNNGV. This CDR3 comprises 14 residues. In DNA form, the CDR3 reads TGTGCCAGCAGCTTAACGTCGGAAAACTATGGCTACACCTTC. This translates into CASSLTSENYGYTF.

This clone has more than one count but fewer than ten. The chain has TRBV7-9 and TRBJ2-1; D not resolved. Germline-derived CDR1 and CDR2 are SEHNR and FQNEAQ (reference sequence). V lost 3 bases, J lost 10 bases, and 7 bases lay in between. The CDR3 sequence is 11 residues long. Written as DNA, the CDR3 is TGTGCCAGCAGCTTTCTGGGGGAGCAGTTCTTC. Its protein product is CASSFLGEQFF.

The gene calls are TRBV6-1 and TRBJ2-1; 9 bases match TRBD1. The germline CDR1 and CDR2 sequences are MNHNS and SASEGT. With 4 bases clipped from V and 2 bases from J, the junction kept 6 bases outside the gene matches. This CDR3 is 16 amino acids long. The CDR3 DNA sequence: TGTGCCAGCAGTGGATCGGGACAGGGTCCCTACAATGAGCAGTTCTTC. Translation: CASSGSGQGPYNEQFF.

V usage is TRBV23-1 and J usage is TRBJ1-2, with 7 bases identical to TRBD1. Being an ORF, TRBV23-1 has a function that is uncertain. The V segment lost 2 bases and the J segment 4 bases; nucleotides outside the gene matches: 10. The CDR3 runs 16 residues. CDR3 nucleotide sequence: TGCGCCAGCAGTCAAATGGTCCCGGGACAGAGCTATGGCTACACCTTC. As protein: CASSQMVPGQSYGYTF.

The chain has TRBV29-1 and TRBJ2-3, with D possibly matching TRBD1 (5 bases). Germline V lookup: CDR1 SQVTM, CDR2 ANQGSEA. Trimming removed 4 bases from V and 4 bases from J, with 12 bases in between. The CDR3 covers 13 residues. CDR3 sequence reads: CSVVGRAADTQYF. CDR3 bases: TGCAGCGTTGTAGGCAGGGCGGCAGATACGCAGTATTTT.

This clone appeared a few times. This sequence joins TRBV30 and TRBJ1-1, with unresolved D. There are 14 residues in the CDR3. V was trimmed by 0 bases and J by 6 bases, leaving 14 bases between them. The V gene's germline CDR1 is GTSNPN and CDR2 SVGIG (reference sequence). The CDR3, as DNA: TGTGCCTGGAGTGTACGTACCCCTCCAGCTGAAGCTTTCTTT. This sequence encodes CAWSVRTPPAEAFF.

This clone showed up just a few times. V and J are TRBV23-1 and TRBJ1-3; 9 bases agree with TRBD1. TRBV23-1 counts as an open reading frame of uncertain function. The length of the CDR3 is 17 residues. The ends lost 2 bases at V and 1 base at J; junction bases unmatched: 6. The CDR3 region has the DNA TGCGCCAGCAGTCAAACTCTACAGGGGGCTTCTGGAAACACCATATATTTT. The encoded protein is CASSQTLQGASGNTIYF.

The chain joins TRBV25-1 to TRBJ1-2; a possible D gene is TRBD1 (6 bases). The CDR3 extends over 13 amino acids. Per germline, CDR1 MGHDK and CDR2 SYGVNS. Deletions cut 7 bases from V and 6 bases from J, with 15 bases between. This CDR3 is CASIGGPSHGYTF. The CDR3 bases are TGTGCCAGCATAGGGGGGCCCAGTCATGGCTACACCTTC.

This clone was detected a few times. The chain links TRBV9 to TRBJ2-7; D gene uncertain. The CDR3 has 13 residues. In germline, CDR1 is SGDLS, CDR2 YYNGEE. V was shortened by 4 bases and J by 4 bases, with 12 bases between the two germline ends. The CDR3 region is CASSPTGPYEQYF. CDR3 nucleotides: TGTGCCAGCAGCCCGACCGGGCCGTACGAGCAGTACTTC.

The rearrangement links TRBV9 to TRBJ1-2; D not certain. The CDR3 is made up of 13 amino acids. V was cut by 3 bases and J by 7 bases, with 13 bases left in between. Germline-derived CDR1 and CDR2 are SGDLS and YYNGEE. CDR3 loop: CASSAGREAGYTF. The CDR3 DNA reads as TGTGCCAGCAGCGCGGGGAGGGAAGCTGGCTACACCTTC.

As concerns this clone: This sample includes further DNA sequences coding for the same CDR3. The chain couples TRBV29-1 to TRBJ2-7; D ambiguous. CDR3 length equals 11 residues. Germline V gene sequence: CDR1 SQVTM, CDR2 ANQGSEA. V lost 6 bases and J lost 0, with 6 bases in between. The DNA for the CDR3 is TGCAGCGTGGGAAGCTCCTACGAGCAGTACTTC. Amino acid sequence: CSVGSSYEQYF.

This chain connects TRBV6-5 to TRBJ1-1; 8 bases are shared with TRBD1. CDR1 is MNHEY and CDR2 is SVGAGI in the germline V gene. Germline trimming cut 6 bases from V and 3 bases from J; bases unmatched to any gene: 6. This CDR3 spans 14 amino acids. The CDR3 DNA reads as TGTGCCAGCAGGCCCCGGGACAGGTACACTGAAGCTTTCTTT. It codes for CASRPRDRYTEAFF.

The chain recombines TRBV7-9 with TRBJ1-2, with D possibly matching TRBD1 (6 bases). Trimming took 1 base from V and 0 from J, leaving 9 bases between them. The germline V gene has CDR1 SEHNR and CDR2 FQNEAQ (reference sequence). The CDR3 totals 15 residues. DNA for the CDR3: TGTGCCAGCAGCTTAGTTGGGGGCACTAACTATGGCTACACCTTC. This encodes CASSLVGGTNYGYTF.